Listed below are T cell receptor beta chains from one sample, sequenced in a study of regulatory T cells. Some clones are missing from TCRdb's copy, which holds only in-frame ones; the method was immunoSEQ multiplex PCR. The sample lists 30,000 to 40,000 clones; about 89% were seen once. The sample consisted of conventional CD4+ T cells sorted from blood. The receptors come from a young adult with CD3G deficiency. The CDR3 runs from the conserved cysteine through the conserved F or W. The D gene is left open where the match is weak. Not all rows give a size; the values are once, few, many and, for expanded clones, a class.

j_gene: TRBJ2-5
abundance: NA
v_gene: TRBV11-2
d_gene: NA
CDR3nt: TGTGCCAGCAGCTTAGATAGACCCCCGAAGACCCAGTACTTC
CDR3aa: CASSLDRPPKTQYF

j_gene: TRBJ2-1
abundance: NA
v_gene: TRBV28
d_gene: TRBD2
CDR3nt: TGTGCCAGCAGTCGGAGCGGGGGGCACAATGAGCAGTTCTTC
CDR3aa: CASSRSGGHNEQFF

j_gene: TRBJ2-4
abundance: NA
v_gene: TRBV11-2
d_gene: NA
CDR3nt: TGTGCCAGCAGCTCGTTGAAAGGGGTAGCCAAAAACATTCAGTACTTC
CDR3aa: CASSSLKGVAKNIQYF

j_gene: TRBJ2-1
abundance: NA
v_gene: TRBV28
d_gene: NA
CDR3nt: TGTGCCAGCAGTTTTCGGGCAGGGAGGGGGCATGAGCAGTTCTTC
CDR3aa: CASSFRAGRGHEQFF

j_gene: TRBJ2-1
abundance: once
v_gene: TRBV6-1
d_gene: NA
CDR3nt: TGTGCCAGCAGTGAATCGGATCGTAGGCTATCGGTTTACAATGAGCAGTTCTTC
CDR3aa: CASSESDRRLSVYNEQFF

j_gene: TRBJ2-3
abundance: NA
v_gene: TRBV18
d_gene: NA
CDR3nt: TGTGCCAGCTCACCTCGGGACACCCGAATAGATACGCAGTATTTT
CDR3aa: CASSPRDTRIDTQYF

j_gene: TRBJ2-7
abundance: NA
v_gene: TRBV28
d_gene: TRBD2
CDR3nt: TGTGCCAGCAGTTCCAGTGCCAGCAGCCCGGCTAGCGGGACCTACGAGCAGTACTTC
CDR3aa: CASSSSASSPASGTYEQYF

j_gene: TRBJ1-2
abundance: few
v_gene: TRBV6-1
d_gene: NA
CDR3nt: TGTGCCAGCAGTGAATTCGGCAGGGGTGGCTATGGCTACACCTTC
CDR3aa: CASSEFGRGGYGYTF

j_gene: TRBJ2-5
abundance: NA
v_gene: TRBV10-3
d_gene: NA
CDR3nt: TGTGCCATCAGTAAAGGAGGGGGCCCACCAGAGACCCAGTACTTC
CDR3aa: CAISKGGGPPETQYF

j_gene: TRBJ2-5
abundance: NA
v_gene: TRBV7-9
d_gene: NA
CDR3nt: TGTGCCAGCAGCTTAGCACCAGGGCGGGAAGAGACCCAGTACTTC
CDR3aa: CASSLAPGREETQYF

j_gene: TRBJ2-7
abundance: NA
v_gene: TRBV6-1
d_gene: NA
CDR3nt: TGTGCCAGCAGTGCGCGGTCAGGGGGGATCTACGAGCAGTACTTC
CDR3aa: CASSARSGGIYEQYF

j_gene: TRBJ1-6
abundance: NA
v_gene: TRBV6-5
d_gene: NA
CDR3nt: TGTGCCAGCAGTTACCCCAGGAGGTCCTATAATTCACCCCTCCACTTT
CDR3aa: CASSYPRRSYNSPLHF

j_gene: TRBJ2-7
abundance: few
v_gene: TRBV30
d_gene: NA
CDR3nt: TGTGCCTGGAGTGACCGCCGGGGACCCGGGGAGCAGTACTTC
CDR3aa: CAWSDRRGPGEQYF

j_gene: TRBJ1-5
abundance: NA
v_gene: TRBV6-1
d_gene: TRBD1
CDR3nt: TGTGCCAGCAGATCAGGGGGACAGGGAAATCAGCCCCAGCATTTT
CDR3aa: CASRSGGQGNQPQHF

j_gene: TRBJ2-3
abundance: once
v_gene: TRBV7-9
d_gene: TRBD2
CDR3nt: TGTGCCAGCAGCTTTTGGCGGGGGACCACAGATACGCAGTATTTT
CDR3aa: CASSFWRGTTDTQYF

j_gene: TRBJ2-2
abundance: once
v_gene: TRBV5-1
d_gene: NA
CDR3nt: TGCGCCAGCAGCTTGGGGCCCGTGCACACCGGGGAGCTGTTTTTT
CDR3aa: CASSLGPVHTGELFF

j_gene: TRBJ2-2
abundance: NA
v_gene: TRBV19
d_gene: NA
CDR3nt: TGTGCCAGTAAGAGACAGTCTACCGGGGAGCTGTTTTTT
CDR3aa: CASKRQSTGELFF

j_gene: TRBJ2-5
abundance: NA
v_gene: TRBV11-2
d_gene: NA
CDR3nt: TGTGCCAGCAGCTTAAGTACGGGACGAGGGGAGACCCAGTACTTC
CDR3aa: CASSLSTGRGETQYF

j_gene: TRBJ1-2
abundance: NA
v_gene: TRBV19
d_gene: NA
CDR3nt: TGTGCCAGTAGTACCCTGGACGGAATCTATGGCTACACCTTC
CDR3aa: CASSTLDGIYGYTF

j_gene: TRBJ1-4
abundance: NA
v_gene: TRBV30
d_gene: NA
CDR3nt: TGTGCCTGGAGTGCCAGGGGCGGAAAACTGTTTTTT
CDR3aa: CAWSARGGKLFF

j_gene: TRBJ2-7
abundance: few
v_gene: TRBV28
d_gene: NA
CDR3nt: TGTGCCAGCAGTTTAGGTGACGAGCAGTACTTC
CDR3aa: CASSLGDEQYF

j_gene: TRBJ2-1
abundance: NA
v_gene: TRBV10-3
d_gene: NA
CDR3nt: TGTGCCATCAGGGACTCCTCCTACAATGAGCAGTTCTTC
CDR3aa: CAIRDSSYNEQFF

j_gene: TRBJ2-7
abundance: NA
v_gene: TRBV6-1
d_gene: NA
CDR3nt: TGTGCCAGCATGGACCAGAGAGGGCCCACCTACGAGCAGTACTTC
CDR3aa: CASMDQRGPTYEQYF

j_gene: TRBJ2-3
abundance: NA
v_gene: TRBV19
d_gene: NA
CDR3nt: TGTGCCAGTAGTATAGGAGAGAGAGATACGCAGTATTTT
CDR3aa: CASSIGERDTQYF

j_gene: TRBJ1-1
abundance: NA
v_gene: TRBV28
d_gene: NA
CDR3nt: TGTGCCAGCACCCCTTTAGGGGCAGTCCGGAACACTGAAGCTTTCTTT
CDR3aa: CASTPLGAVRNTEAFF

j_gene: TRBJ1-2
abundance: NA
v_gene: TRBV6-6
d_gene: NA
CDR3nt: TGTGCCAGCAGTCCAGGGATGAATGGCTACACCTTC
CDR3aa: CASSPGMNGYTF